What follows are 21 T cell receptor beta chains derived from one specimen sequenced in a study of vaccination and CD4 T cells after COVID-19. The time point was: late sampling 161 to 241 days after vaccination in three convalescent patients. Sample treatment: approximately 10-day PBMC culture with coronavirus spike peptide pools or control peptides (ViraFEST assay). What these receptors recognize is not known. The Oncomine TCR Beta short-read assay sequenced DNA from cultured CD4+ T cells. One entry per CDR3 protein results from TCRdb running MiXCR on the PCR reads. The data show fewer than 25,000 distinct CDR3 sequences, more than 30% seen once. Sequences were derived from CD4+ T cells from blood, cultured in vitro, sampled about 7 months after SARS-CoV-2 vaccination. The source is a human donor who had recovered from COVID-19.

The table lists this clonotype with a few counts. The chain is built from TRBV27 and TRBJ2-7; 13 bases fit TRBD2. Per germline, CDR1 MNHEY and CDR2 SMNVEV (reference sequence). Trimming at V came to 7 bases and at J to 3 bases, leaving 3 bases not matched to a gene. The CDR3 has 14 amino acids. The CDR3 spells CASTRLAGGYEQYF. The CDR3 coding sequence is TGTGCCAGCACCCGACTAGCGGGAGGCTACGAGCAGTACTTC.

This clonotype was observed a handful of times. The V and J genes are TRBV24-1 and TRBJ1-5; D is ambiguous. The CDR3 runs to 12 residues. Deletions cut 1 base from V and 7 bases from J, with 4 bases between. The V gene's germline CDR1 is KGHDR and CDR2 SFDVKD. The CDR3 here is CATSDFGQPQHF. The CDR3 DNA is TGTGCCACCAGTGATTTCGGGCAGCCCCAGCATTTT.

This clonotype came up a few times. This sequence joins TRBV5-1 and TRBJ2-7; D unclear. The CDR3 runs 16 residues. V was clipped by 2 bases and J by 1 base, with 16 bases between them. Germline V gene lookup returns CDR1 SGHRS and CDR2 YFSETQ. The CDR3 region is CASSFMYKGSSYEQYF. The CDR3 DNA reads as TGCGCCAGCAGCTTTATGTACAAAGGAAGTTCCTACGAGCAGTACTTC.

J is TRBJ1-5 and V is TRBV2; 7 positions agree with TRBD1. Germline CDR1 reads SNHLY; CDR2 reads FYNNEI. This CDR3 is 14 amino acids long. Trimming at V came to 6 bases and at J to 7 bases, leaving 9 bases not matched to a gene. The CDR3, as DNA: TGTGCCAGCAGGTCGGGACAGTTCTGGCAGCCCCAGCATTTT. It codes for CASRSGQFWQPQHF.

CDR3 protein: CSARKGPSYNSPLHF. In nucleotides, the CDR3 is TGCAGTGCTAGAAAGGGCCCGTCCTATAATTCACCCCTCCACTTT. The rearrangement joins TRBV20-1 to TRBJ1-6; unclear D gene. This CDR3 spans 15 amino acids. CDR1 DFQATT and CDR2 SNEGSKA come from the germline V gene (reference sequence). V lost 2 bases and J 1 base, leaving 9 bases between the germline ends.

This clonotype was detected a few times. A read error may produce the germline difference seen at one junction end. The V call is TRBV5-3, the J call TRBJ2-1, with D perhaps TRBD2 (6 bases). TRBV5-3 is an open reading frame whose function is uncertain. The CDR3 totals 15 residues. CDR3 coding DNA: TGTGCCAGCAGCTTGTTCGGCGGGGAGTACAATGAGCAGTTCTTC. This sequence encodes CASSLFGGEYNEQFF.

This clonotype turned up a few times. V usage is TRBV6-2 or TRBV6-3 and J usage is TRBJ1-2; D is unclear. With 7 bases removed from V and 4 bases from J, the gap between germline ends came to 13 bases. This CDR3 region has 13 residues. The germline gives CDR1 MNHEY, CDR2 SVGEGT. CDR3 sequence reads: CASKSDRPYGYTF. CDR3 coding DNA: TGTGCCAGCAAATCCGACCGGCCCTATGGCTACACCTTC.

The chain combines TRBV7-8 with TRBJ1-2, with D possibly being TRBD1 (6 bases). The V gene lost 1 base and the J gene lost 4 bases, with 22 bases spanning the gap. Germline CDR1 is SGHVS and CDR2 is FQNEAQ. This CDR3 comprises 18 residues. The CDR3 here is CASSLGGQGNLKLYGYTF. The CDR3 coding sequence is TGTGCCAGCAGCTTAGGCGGGCAGGGGAATTTAAAACTCTATGGCTACACCTTC. Full variable domain (outside the CDR3, taken from reference TRBV7-8 and TRBJ1-2): GAGVSQSPRYKVAKRGQDVALRCDPISGHVSLFWYQQALGQGPEFLTYFQNEAQLDKSGLPSDRFFAERPEGSVSTLKIQRTQQEDSAVYLCASSLGGQGNLKLYGYTFGSGTRLTVV.

In this sample, this clonotype turned up a few times. The V gene is TRBV6-1, the J gene TRBJ1-1, with D hard to call. Trimming shortened V by 5 bases and J by 1 base, and 11 bases separated the two germline ends. This CDR3 spans 14 amino acids. Germline V gene data show CDR1 as MNHNS and CDR2 as SASEGT. In DNA, the CDR3 is TGTGCCAGCAGTCGGTCCACTCAGAACACTGAAGCTTTCTTT. Its protein product is CASSRSTQNTEAFF.

By sample fraction, this clonotype is medium-sized (0.01 to 0.1%). Germline is not matched at one junction end, which may reflect a read error. The rearrangement joins TRBV7-7 to TRBJ1-1; a weak D match, TRBD1 (5 bases). Germline lookup yields CDR1 SSHAT and CDR2 FNYEAQ (reference sequence). The CDR3 contains 13 residues. The CDR3, as DNA: TGTGCTAGCAGCCAACAGGCCGGGACTGAAGCTTTCTTT. Translating it yields CASSQQAGTEAFF. The complete variable domain, with remaining parts taken from reference TRBV7-7 and TRBJ1-1, reads GAGVSQSPRYKVTKRGQDVTLRCDPISSHATLYWYQQALGQGPEFLTYFNYEAQPDKSGLPSDRFSAERPEGSISTLTIQRTEQRDSAMYRCASSQQAGTEAFFGQGTRLTVV.

This clonotype was counted between two and nine times. The chain is built from TRBV21-1 and TRBJ1-5. TRBV21-1 is a recognized pseudogene. CDR3 length: 15 residues. The CDR3 region is CASSKVAGSNQPQHF. CDR3 in DNA: TGTGCCAGCAGCAAAGTGGCGGGGAGCAATCAGCCCCAGCATTTT.

This clonotype is medium-sized in the sample. The chain is built from TRBV20-1 and TRBJ2-5; TRBD1 agrees at 9 bases. The CDR3 is 15 amino acids. Losses at the gene ends were 0 bases for V and 3 bases for J; bases not matched to a gene: 5. Germline V CDR1 and CDR2: DFQATT, SNEGSKA (reference sequence). The DNA of the CDR3 is TGCAGTGCTAGAGATCCGGACAGGGGAAAAGAGACCCAGTACTTC. Protein sequence: CSARDPDRGKETQYF.

This clonotype turned up a few times. The gene calls are TRBV6-1 and TRBJ2-1; TRBD2 aligns across 10 bases. The V gene's germline CDR1 is MNHNS and CDR2 SASEGT. The CDR3 contains 14 residues. The junction had 7 bases not matched to a gene; V was cut back by 10 bases and J by 4 bases. CDR3 residues: CATQGLARYNEQFF. CDR3 DNA: TGTGCCACTCAGGGACTAGCGAGGTACAATGAGCAGTTCTTC.

V is TRBV6-5 and J is TRBJ1-2; weak D call: TRBD1 (5 bases). This CDR3 has 14 amino acids. Germline CDR1 reads MNHEY; CDR2 reads SVGAGI. The V and J ends lost 7 bases and 3 bases respectively, with 15 bases between them. Written as DNA, the CDR3 is TGTGCCAGCATGTTACCTCAGGGATACTATGGCTACACCTTC. Its protein product is CASMLPQGYYGYTF.

The chain couples TRBV7-8 to TRBJ2-7, with a possible D match to TRBD1 (5 bases). This CDR3 is 16 amino acids long. Looked up from germline, CDR1 is SGHVS and CDR2 is FQNEAQ. Trimming stripped 1 base from V and 6 bases from J, with 19 bases between. Written as DNA, the CDR3 is TGTGCCAGCAGCTTAGTCCCGTCGGCAGGGTCTGTCGAGCAGTACTTC. This translates into CASSLVPSAGSVEQYF.

This clonotype came up a few times. The CDR3 DNA is TGTGCCAGCAGTGATCGGCGGGGGGGTTACAATGAGCAGTTCTTC. This translates into CASSDRRGGYNEQFF. This chain joins TRBV6-1 and TRBJ2-1; 9 nucleotides match TRBD2. The CDR3 is made up of 15 amino acids. After removal of 3 bases from V and 4 bases from J, the junction contained 4 bases not matched to a gene. Germline values: CDR1 MNHNS, CDR2 SASEGT.

This clonotype appeared once. The rearrangement links TRBV5-1 to TRBJ2-5; possible D gene TRBD1, 5 bases. The CDR3 contains 12 residues. From germline, CDR1 is SGHRS and CDR2 YFSETQ. The ends were cut back, 4 bases at V and 2 bases at J, with 6 bases in the middle. The CDR3 bases are TGCGCCAGCAGCGACAGTCAAGAGACCCAGTACTTC. Translated: CASSDSQETQYF.

The gene calls are TRBV20-1 and TRBJ2-3, with TRBD2 matching 12 bases. In germline, CDR1 is DFQATT, CDR2 SNEGSKA (reference sequence). The CDR3 has 15 amino acids. The V gene end was trimmed by 6 bases and the J gene end by 0 bases; junction bases not matched to a gene: 4. In DNA form, the CDR3 reads TGCAGTGCCTCGGGACTAGCGGGTAGCACAGATACGCAGTATTTT. Protein product: CSASGLAGSTDTQYF.

The CDR3 here is CASSFQGRELREQYF. DNA for the CDR3: TGTGCCAGCAGCTTCCAGGGGCGGGAGTTGCGCGAGCAGTACTTC. The chain couples TRBV11-2 to TRBJ2-7; D possibly corresponds to TRBD2 (7 bases). The germline V gene has CDR1 SGHAT and CDR2 FQNNGV. The CDR3 loop spans 15 amino acids. Trimming removed 3 bases from V and 6 bases from J, with 18 bases in between.

This clonotype has only a few counts. The chain is built from TRBV10-3 and TRBJ2-3; D is possibly TRBD1 (5 bases). With 8 bases removed from V and 6 bases from J, the gap between germline ends came to 9 bases. Germline V lookup: CDR1 ENHRY, CDR2 SYGVKD. The length of the CDR3 is 11 residues. CDR3 amino acids: CAILQVDTQYF. For the CDR3, the DNA is TGTGCCATCTTACAGGTGGATACGCAGTATTTT.

This clonotype was counted only a few times. The genes are TRBV7-3 and TRBJ2-3; D gene uncertain. The germline V and J ends were trimmed by 5 bases and 0 bases, with 6 bases remaining between them. This CDR3 has 13 amino acids. In germline, CDR1 is SGHTA, CDR2 FQGTGA. Here the CDR3 DNA reads TGTGCCAGCAGCCAACAGAGCACAGATACGCAGTATTTT. Translation gives CASSQQSTDTQYF.